This T cell receptor beta chain stems from a study of cytomegalovirus exposure and HLA in healthy donors. Study-level information: Earlier findings included roughly 120 million unique TCR beta sequences obtained from 150 million to 200 million T cells. General observations from the study: CMV serostatus was the only immune exposure information that was available. Follow-up analysis later connected one missense variant in DCLRE1C with trimming of TCR beta V- and J-genes.

The CDR3 has 15 residues. CDR1 is MNHNY, CDR2 SVGAGI, per germline (reference sequence). The germline V and J ends were trimmed by 6 bases and 2 bases, with 17 bases remaining between them. In the PCR, 60 Vbeta and 13 Jbeta primers were used. TCRdb keeps only in-frame clones here, not all; method: immunoSEQ multiplex PCR. There are over 200,000 clones in the sample; 82% occur only once, and approximately 5.3% lies in the top ten. Note on this clone: Its antigen is not known.

Sequencing was performed on PBMCs. V gene TRBV6-6 combines with J gene TRBJ2-7; tentative D call: TRBD2 (5 bases). This sequence originates from a woman in her 40s in good health and CMV-seropositive. The CDR3 protein is CASRNSLSGAYEQYF. CDR3 sequence (DNA): TGTGCCAGCAGAAACTCTCTAAGCGGAGCCTACGAGCAGTACTTC.